A single sample is the source of the 20 T cell receptor beta chains below, sequenced in a study of shared clonotypes between healthy human individuals. The assay was immunoSEQ multiplex PCR, and TCRdb's table has in-frame clones only and misses some. The sample lists fewer than 850,000 clones, around 96% seen once, with around 0.25% in the top ten. CD45RO negativity and positive selection for CCR7 defined naive CD8 cells, a population that excluded terminally differentiated effector memory CD45RA+ cells. Sequenced: naive CD8+ T cells sorted from blood. These receptors all stem from a man aged 30 to 45 in good health.

The gene calls are TRBV2 and TRBJ1-2; D might be TRBD1 (6 bases). Germline V gives CDR1 SNHLY, CDR2 FYNNEI. The CDR3 spans 13 residues. Trimming cost V 11 bases and J 2 bases, with 15 bases left between them. The CDR3, as DNA: TGTGCCGGCGGGAAGGACAGCAACTATGGCTACACCTTC. Its translation: CAGGKDSNYGYTF.

This CDR3 is CASSRDSSEQYF. As DNA, the CDR3 is TGTGCCAGCAGCCGGGACAGCTCCGAGCAGTACTTC. The J gene is TRBJ2-7, the V gene TRBV7-9; 7 bases are a match to TRBD1. The CDR3 runs to 12 residues. Germline V gives CDR1 SEHNR, CDR2 FQNEAQ (reference sequence). Trimming took 5 bases from V and 6 from J; bases not matched to a gene: 4.

This clone was picked up one time. The rearrangement joins TRBV11-3 to TRBJ2-1, with D tentatively TRBD1 or TRBD2 (5 bases each). Trimming stripped 1 base from V and 7 bases from J, with 11 bases between. This CDR3 has 14 residues. Germline CDR1 reads SGHNT; CDR2 reads YENEEA. Written as DNA, the CDR3 is TGTGCCAGCAGCTTAGGTGGGGGTGGAAATGAGCAGTTCTTC. It is translated as CASSLGGGGNEQFF.

The chain links TRBV16 to TRBJ2-1; D gene unclear. The CDR3 is made up of 15 amino acids. Per the germline V gene, CDR1 is KGHSY and CDR2 is FQNENV. Trimming pared 0 bases from V and 0 bases from J, leaving 6 bases between. The chain's CDR3 is CASSQSASSYNEQFF. The DNA for the CDR3 is TGTGCCAGCAGCCAATCGGCGAGCTCCTACAATGAGCAGTTCTTC. The full variable domain, its missing parts supplied by reference TRBV16 and TRBJ2-1, is GEEVAQTPKHLVRGEGQKAKLYCAPIKGHSYVFWYQQVLKNEFKFLISFQNENVFDETGMPKERFSAKCLPNSPCSLEIQATKLEDSAVYFCASSQSASSYNEQFFGPGTRLTVL.

Worth noting for this clone: Other nucleotide sequences from this sample produce the same CDR3. The J gene is TRBJ2-2, the V gene TRBV2; D remains ambiguous. CDR1 is SNHLY, CDR2 FYNNEI, per germline. Trimming shortened V by 4 bases and J by 7 bases, and 4 bases separated the two germline ends. The CDR3 covers 11 residues. The CDR3 protein is CASSVNGELFF. CDR3 DNA: TGTGCCAGCAGTGTTAACGGGGAGCTGTTTTTT.

The rearrangement joins TRBV10-3 to TRBJ1-1; D unclear. Germline CDR1 ENHRY, CDR2 SYGVKD. Trimming took off 0 bases at V and 2 bases at J, with 10 bases between the two ends. This CDR3 comprises 15 residues. CDR3 DNA: TGTGCCATCAGTGAGTCCGGGGTGCTCAACACTGAAGCTTTCTTT. This sequence encodes CAISESGVLNTEAFF.

V and J are TRBV19 and TRBJ1-5, with TRBD1 identical over 7 bases. Per germline, CDR1 LNHDA and CDR2 SQIVND (reference sequence). The CDR3 runs 14 residues. The V and J ends lost 8 bases and 6 bases, in that order; junction bases with no gene match: 10. In DNA, the CDR3 is TGTGCCAGTGCGTACAGGGGCGCAGGTCAGCCCCAGCATTTT. Translating it yields CASAYRGAGQPQHF.

The V call is TRBV6-5, the J call TRBJ1-3; weak D call: TRBD1 (6 bases). V was pared by 4 bases and J by 0 bases, with 13 bases between. CDR3 length: 16 amino acids. CDR1 and CDR2 (germline): MNHEY, SVGAGI. The CDR3 DNA follows: TGTGCCAGCAGTTTTACGGGACAAGCCTCTGGAAACACCATATATTTT. Translated: CASSFTGQASGNTIYF.

This sequence joins TRBV10-2 and TRBJ1-2; a possible D gene is TRBD1 (6 bases). Germline loops: CDR1 WSHSY, CDR2 SAAADI. This CDR3 contains 13 residues. V dropped 3 bases and J dropped 8 bases, with 13 bases sitting between them. The CDR3 loop is CASSDGGMSGYTF. The CDR3 DNA reads TGCGCCAGCAGTGACGGGGGCATGTCGGGCTACACCTTC.

This chain links TRBV19 with TRBJ2-1, with TRBD1 matching over 7 bases. Losses at the gene ends were 5 bases for V and 4 bases for J; bases not matched to a gene: 2. The CDR3 sequence is 13 residues long. Per germline, CDR1 LNHDA and CDR2 SQIVND (reference sequence). CDR3 coding DNA: TGTGCCAGTAGTGCGACAGGGTACAATGAGCAGTTCTTC. It specifies CASSATGYNEQFF.

The chain uses TRBV7-9 and TRBJ2-1; 8 nucleotides line up with TRBD2. Trimming removed 1 base from V and 2 bases from J; junction bases left unmatched: 7. The V gene's germline CDR1 is SEHNR and CDR2 FQNEAQ (reference sequence). The CDR3 is 17 amino acids. CDR3 loop: CASSLEGSGAAYNEQFF. CDR3 DNA sequence: TGTGCCAGCAGCTTAGAAGGTAGCGGGGCTGCCTACAATGAGCAGTTCTTC.

The chain joins TRBV10-3 to TRBJ2-5; D remains ambiguous. The germline V gene encodes CDR1 ENHRY and CDR2 SYGVKD. There are 11 residues in the CDR3. Trimming removed 9 bases at V and 11 bases at J, with 16 bases between. The CDR3 reads CAIGSTPEQYF. The DNA for the CDR3 is TGTGCCATAGGATCTACCCCAGAGCAGTACTTC.

The chain combines TRBV5-1 with TRBJ2-1; TRBD1 matches 8 bases. CDR1 and CDR2 (germline): SGHRS, YFSETQ. The CDR3 has 14 amino acids. With 0 bases clipped from V and 7 bases from J, the junction kept 3 bases outside the gene matches. The CDR3: CASSLAGQANEQFF. In DNA form, the CDR3 reads TGCGCCAGCAGCTTGGCGGGACAGGCAAATGAGCAGTTCTTC.

CDR3 sequence (DNA): TGCAGCGCTCTGACAGGGAAAAACATTCAGTACTTC. Translation gives CSALTGKNIQYF. The chain carries TRBV29-1 and TRBJ2-4; 7 bases agree with TRBD1. V trimming: 7 bases; J trimming: 4 bases; junction bases outside the gene matches: 4. This CDR3 contains 12 residues. Germline CDR1 reads SQVTM; CDR2 reads ANQGSEA.

The V call is TRBV5-5, the J call TRBJ2-1; D unclear. Deletions cut 0 bases from V and 5 bases from J, with 9 bases between. The CDR3 length is 14 residues. Germline V CDR1 and CDR2: SGHKS, YYEKEE (reference sequence). CDR3 loop: CASSLVSVDNEQFF. The CDR3 coding sequence is TGTGCCAGCAGCTTGGTGTCGGTAGACAATGAGCAGTTCTTC.

The rearrangement uses TRBV7-2 and TRBJ2-1, with 7 bases lining up with TRBD1. Per germline, CDR1 SGHTA and CDR2 FQGNSA. The CDR3 has 14 residues. V lost 4 bases, J lost 3 bases, and 3 bases stayed unmatched. Written as DNA, the CDR3 is TGTGCCAGCAGCTACGGGACAGTCTACAATGAGCAGTTCTTC. It yields the protein CASSYGTVYNEQFF.

J is TRBJ2-7 and V is TRBV4-1; tentative D call: TRBD2 (7 bases). There are 16 residues in the CDR3. V was cut by 4 bases and J by 6 bases, with 22 bases left in between. Germline lookup yields CDR1 MGHRA and CDR2 YSYEKL. The CDR3 region has the DNA TGCGCCAGCAGCCCAAAACAGGGAGGGATTTCGGGCGAGCAGTACTTC. Its translation is CASSPKQGGISGEQYF.

The V gene is TRBV7-9, the J gene TRBJ1-4; D is perhaps TRBD1 (5 bases). V lost 5 bases to trimming and J lost 8 bases, with 15 bases between them. There are 14 residues in the CDR3. Germline-derived CDR1 and CDR2 are SEHNR and FQNEAQ (reference sequence). DNA of the CDR3: TGTGCCAGCAGCCTATCCGACAGTTCCGAAAAACTGTTTTTT. Translation: CASSLSDSSEKLFF.

The gene calls are TRBV7-9 and TRBJ2-1, with TRBD2 matching over 7 bases. Trimming took 0 bases from V and 0 from J; bases not matched to a gene: 2. Germline V gene data show CDR1 as SEHNR and CDR2 as FQNEAQ (reference sequence). This CDR3 contains 16 residues. The CDR3 DNA follows: TGTGCCAGCAGCTTAGCTCGCGGGAGCTCCTACAATGAGCAGTTCTTC. Protein product: CASSLARGSSYNEQFF.

This clone was detected once. V is TRBV29-1 and J is TRBJ2-1; 8 positions agree with TRBD2. V dropped 1 base and J dropped 6; count of bases not matched to a gene: 5. This CDR3 region has 14 residues. The germline gives CDR1 SQVTM, CDR2 ANQGSEA. The CDR3 here is CSVEGSGDLNEQFF. The CDR3 bases are TGCAGCGTTGAAGGTAGCGGGGACCTCAATGAGCAGTTCTTC.